A selection of T cell receptor beta chains follows, all from one sample in a study of blood T cell repertoires in COVID-19. The data were produced by immunoSEQ multiplex PCR, yet TCRdb's version contains in-frame clones alone and is incomplete. This table holds under 300,000 clones, just over 85% found once. Sequenced sample: peripheral blood. These receptor sequences come from a man aged 30 to 39 who had recovered from COVID-19. The CDR3 runs from the conserved cysteine through the conserved F or W. The D gene is left open where the match is weak. Not every row has a clone size; where given, it reads once, few, many or a size class.

>TRBV7-8|-|TRBJ1-2|TRBD1
CASSFAWTGPGNGYTF
TGTGCCAGCAGCTTCGCGTGGACAGGACCAGGGAATGGCTACACCTTC
>TRBV5-8|-|TRBJ1-1|-
CASSFYIGQNTEAFF
TGTGCCAGCAGCTTTTACATCGGACAGAACACTGAAGCTTTCTTT
>TRBV4-2|-|TRBJ1-2|-
CASSFLQGNYGYTF
TGTGCCAGCAGCTTTCTCCAGGGGAACTATGGCTACACCTTC
>TRBV11-2|-|TRBJ1-1|-
CASSLGWWLNTEAFF
TGTGCCAGCAGCTTAGGGTGGTGGCTTAACACTGAAGCTTTCTTT
>TRBV6-5|-|TRBJ1-6|TRBD1
CASSYTTGQGNSPLHF
TGTGCCAGCAGTTACACCACGGGACAGGGGAATTCACCCCTCCACTTT
>TRBV2|-|TRBJ2-4|-
CASRLTPGLAKNIQYF
TGTGCCAGCAGGCTAACCCCGGGGTTAGCCAAAAACATTCAGTACTTC
>TRBV20-1|-|TRBJ2-5|-
CSARDPWTQYF
TGCAGTGCTAGAGATCCCTGGACCCAGTACTTC
>TRBV6-4|-|TRBJ1-2|-
CASSDSGGPASGGYTF
TGTGCCAGCAGTGACTCGGGGGGACCGGCATCTGGAGGCTACACCTTC
>TRBV10-1|-|TRBJ2-2|TRBD2
CASSYHKGLADTISTGELFF
TGCGCCAGCAGCTATCATAAGGGACTAGCGGATACAATATCCACCGGGGAGCTGTTTTTT
>TRBV6-1|-|TRBJ2-3|-
CASSEGVSGDTQYF
TGTGCCAGCAGTGAAGGGGTTAGCGGAGATACGCAGTATTTT
>TRBV6-6|-|TRBJ1-6|-
CASTPQGRADVAPLHF
TGTGCCAGCACCCCCCAAGGGAGGGCGGACGTCGCACCCCTCCACTTT
>TRBV30|-|TRBJ2-1|-
CAWRAAGAHNEQFF
TGTGCCTGGAGGGCGGCAGGGGCCCACAATGAGCAGTTCTTC
>TRBV7-8|-|TRBJ1-2|-
CASSLGQRSYGYTF
TGTGCCAGCAGCTTAGGCCAGCGCTCCTATGGCTACACCTTC
>TRBV19|-|TRBJ1-2|-
CASRRTHFYTF
TGTGCCAGTAGGCGGACTCACTTTTACACCTTC
>TRBV5-4|-|TRBJ1-1|-
CASSLLTGWNTEAFF
TGTGCCAGCAGCTTGTTAACAGGGTGGAACACTGAAGCTTTCTTT
>TRBV3-1/TRBV3-2|once|TRBJ2-5|TRBD2
CASSHGASGGETQYF
TGTGCCAGCAGCCACGGGGCGAGCGGGGGAGAGACCCAGTACTTC
>TRBV9|-|TRBJ2-7|-
CASSVDGSSYEQYF
TGTGCCAGCAGCGTAGACGGGAGCTCCTACGAGCAGTACTTC
>TRBV7-2|-|TRBJ1-1|-
CGSLGVNTEAFF
TGTGGCTCCCTCGGGGTGAACACTGAAGCTTTCTTT
>TRBV3-1/TRBV3-2|-|TRBJ1-2|-
CASSQDLTGYGYTF
TGTGCCAGCAGCCAAGATCTGACAGGTTATGGCTACACCTTC
>TRBV5-6|-|TRBJ1-4|-
CASSPRGGTNEKLFF
TGTGCCAGCAGCCCCCGCGGGGGAACTAATGAAAAACTGTTTTTT
>TRBV6-1|-|TRBJ1-2|-
CASSEYRGEVSYGYTF
TGTGCCAGCAGTGAATATCGGGGAGAGGTTAGTTATGGCTACACCTTC
>TRBV12-3/TRBV12-4|-|TRBJ2-5|-
CASRSTQQETQYF
TGTGCCAGCAGGTCGACACAACAAGAGACCCAGTACTTC
>TRBV6-2/TRBV6-3|-|TRBJ2-3|-
CASSYGAPRDTQYF
TGTGCCAGCAGTTACGGGGCCCCGAGAGATACGCAGTATTTT
>TRBV7-5|-|TRBJ2-2|-
CVRSSLHRQGKTGELFF
TGTGTCAGAAGCTCCCTCCATAGACAGGGGAAAACCGGGGAGCTGTTTTTT
>TRBV4-3|-|TRBJ2-5|TRBD2
CASSQGPTSGRKETQYF
TGCGCCAGCAGCCAAGGGCCTACTAGCGGTCGGAAAGAGACCCAGTACTTC
>TRBV11-3|-|TRBJ2-1|TRBD2
CASSWVGSGEIEQFF
TGTGCCAGCAGTTGGGTGGGGAGCGGGGAGATCGAGCAGTTCTTC
>TRBV5-8|-|TRBJ1-3|TRBD1
CASSIGQGRFFRGNTIYF
TGTGCCAGCAGCATCGGACAGGGGAGATTTTTTAGAGGAAACACCATATATTTT
>TRBV5-6|-|TRBJ1-2|-
CASSAAQGYYGYTF
TGTGCCAGCAGCGCCGCACAGGGTTACTATGGCTACACCTTC
>TRBV20-1|once|TRBJ1-2|-
CSAPAGNTF
TGCAGTGCCCCAGCGGGAAACACCTTC
>TRBV15|-|TRBJ2-5|TRBD1
CATSRTGRETQYF
TGTGCCACCAGCCGGACAGGGAGGGAGACCCAGTACTTC
>TRBV5-1|-|TRBJ2-5|-
CASSLSGKGETQYF
TGCGCCAGCAGCTTGTCAGGGAAGGGTGAGACCCAGTACTTC
>TRBV11-2|-|TRBJ2-5|TRBD2
CASSPRRGGVGQETQYF
TGTGCCAGCAGCCCCAGACGCGGGGGGGTAGGCCAAGAGACCCAGTACTTC
>TRBV10-1|-|TRBJ2-3|TRBD2
CASSGEVAGSTDTQYF
TGCGCCAGCAGTGGAGAGGTAGCGGGAAGCACAGATACGCAGTATTTT
>TRBV10-1|-|TRBJ2-7|-
CASRPQGGYEQYF
TGCGCCAGCAGACCCCAGGGCGGCTACGAGCAGTACTTC
>TRBV6-5|once|TRBJ2-7|TRBD1
CASSYRDRGGYEQYF
TGTGCCAGCAGTTACCGCGACAGGGGAGGCTACGAGCAGTACTTC